A selection of T cell receptor beta chains follows, all from one sample in a study of molecular identifiers for immune sequencing clone quantification. TCRdb ran MiXCR on the PCR reads and lists one entry per CDR3 protein. The sample lists under 600,000 distinct CDR3 sequences, roughly 24% seen once, with roughly 0.79% in the top ten. The specimen sequenced was naive CD8+ T cells from blood, with Jurkat cell RNA spiked in. The origin of the receptors is a human donor in good health. Some libraries in this study had Jurkat cell RNA spiked in. Each CDR3 is given without its conserved first and last residue. Each record gives: V gene, CDR3 length, J gene, D gene, CDR3 protein. D genes are given only for firm matches.

>TRBV28|14|TRBJ1-5|TRBD1
ASSFRGRGGDQPQH
>TRBV12-3/TRBV12-4|10|TRBJ1-1|-
ASSLAATGAF
>TRBV27|12|TRBJ2-7|TRBD2
ASSPSGSQYEQY
>TRBV7-9|11|TRBJ2-5|-
ASSFLPEETQY
>TRBV27|14|TRBJ1-1|-
ASRVVGLGTNTEAF
>TRBV9|14|TRBJ2-7|-
ASSRVGEGPKNGQY
>TRBV28|12|TRBJ2-7|TRBD2
ASSPSGRAYEQY
>TRBV5-5|12|TRBJ1-1|TRBD1
ASSLPTGATEAF
>TRBV27|15|TRBJ2-4|-
ASRPPGPVPAKNIQY
>TRBV30|11|TRBJ2-3|-
AWSVLRVDTQY
>TRBV7-2|13|TRBJ2-5|-
ASSLLPQEQETQY
>TRBV12-3/TRBV12-4|11|TRBJ1-2|-
ASSDGTARGYT
>TRBV4-2|13|TRBJ2-7|-
ASSQESAPNYEQY
>TRBV20-1|14|TRBJ2-3|TRBD2
SAGGLAGPSTDTQY
>TRBV11-2|19|TRBJ2-5|-
ASSFDYYQEFTPLPLGTQY
>TRBV19|12|TRBJ2-7|-
ASSIYGRDNEQY
>TRBV11-1|10|TRBJ2-7|-
ASSPWRGERY
>TRBV4-3|13|TRBJ1-4|-
ASSQDRRGDEKLF
>TRBV4-3|13|TRBJ2-3|TRBD2
ASSLTSGRTDTQY
>TRBV7-6|12|TRBJ2-2|-
ASSGRWNTGKLF
>TRBV6-5|10|TRBJ1-1|-
ASSYPGVGAF
>TRBV7-9|12|TRBJ2-5|-
ASSDGKYQETQY
>TRBV5-1|12|TRBJ2-3|-
ASSPISATDTQY
>TRBV25-1|12|TRBJ2-7|TRBD1
ASSEGTGSYEQY